This entry lists 29 T cell receptor beta chains sequenced from one sample in a study of CD8 T cells in ankylosing spondylitis. Each CDR3 protein gets one entry after TCRdb re-called the 5' RACE reads with MiXCR. The sample holds approximately 220,000 distinct CDR3 sequences; under 30% are singletons and the top ten take approximately 6.6%. Sequenced: blood, either unsorted or a sorted T cell fraction (not recorded which). Receptors were obtained from a male donor with ankylosing spondylitis or in good health (not recorded which).

The sample holds many counts of this clonotype. The rearrangement links TRBV29-1 to TRBJ2-5; D may be TRBD1 or TRBD2 (5 bases each). V was cut by 6 bases and J by 5 bases, with 13 bases left in between. CDR1 is SQVTM, CDR2 ANQGSEA, per germline. The CDR3 totals 12 residues. The CDR3: CSVGTERETQYF. CDR3 in DNA: TGCAGCGTAGGGACGGAACGGGAGACCCAGTACTTC. The full variable domain, its missing parts supplied by reference TRBV29-1 and TRBJ2-5, is SAVISQKPSRDICQRGTSLTIQCQVDSQVTMMFWYRQQPGQSLTLIATANQGSEATYESGFVIDKFPISRPNLTFSTLTVSNMSPEDSSIYLCSVGTERETQYFGPGTRLLVL.

This clonotype was detected ten times or more. The V gene is TRBV9, the J gene TRBJ2-2, with unresolved D. Trimming shortened V by 4 bases and J by 3 bases, and 4 bases separated the two germline ends. This CDR3 is built from 12 residues. The V gene's germline CDR1 is SGDLS and CDR2 YYNGEE. CDR3 amino acids: CASSKHTGELFF. The CDR3 DNA follows: TGTGCCAGCAGCAAACACACCGGGGAGCTGTTTTTT.

In its sample, this clonotype was seen many times. The chain combines TRBV7-2 with TRBJ2-2; D call uncertain. CDR3 length: 13 residues. With 8 bases removed from V and 0 bases from J, the gap between germline ends came to 7 bases. Per the germline V gene, CDR1 is SGHTA and CDR2 is FQGNSA. The CDR3 region is CASRLANTGELFF. CDR3 coding DNA: TGTGCCAGCCGACTCGCGAACACCGGGGAGCTGTTTTTT.

In this sample, this clonotype turned up many times. This chain joins TRBV10-3 and TRBJ2-3; D unclear. CDR1 and CDR2 from the germline V gene are ENHRY and SYGVKD. The V gene lost 10 bases and the J gene lost 3 bases, with 11 bases spanning the gap. The CDR3 is 12 residues long. In DNA, the CDR3 is TGTGCCACCGGCCAGCCAACAGATACGCAGTATTTT. Its translation: CATGQPTDTQYF.

This clonotype was seen a handful of times. The rearrangement links TRBV5-1 to TRBJ2-7; D unclear. The CDR3 totals 13 residues. The germline CDR1 and CDR2 sequences are SGHRS and YFSETQ. The V gene lost 4 bases and the J gene lost 2 bases, with 10 bases spanning the gap. CDR3 in DNA: TGCGCCAGCAGCCCCCTACCGACCTACGAGCAGTACTTC. Protein product: CASSPLPTYEQYF.

This clonotype occurred a few times. This chain uses TRBV20-1 with TRBJ2-1; TRBD2 aligns across 10 bases. This CDR3 region has 15 residues. V shed 6 bases, J shed 2 bases, and the junction held 7 bases outside the gene matches. Germline values: CDR1 DFQATT, CDR2 SNEGSKA (reference sequence). CDR3 loop: CSAPLAGLTYNEQFF. DNA of the CDR3: TGCAGTGCGCCACTAGCGGGGCTTACCTACAATGAGCAGTTCTTC.

The sample holds a few counts of this clonotype. V usage is TRBV10-3 and J usage is TRBJ2-7; 9 positions agree with TRBD2. The J segment lost 6 bases and the V segment lost 3 bases, leaving 9 bases of the junction unmatched. CDR3 size: 15 residues. Per germline, CDR1 ENHRY and CDR2 SYGVKD. The CDR3, as DNA: TGTGCCATCAGTGATATCCGTAGCGGGAGCGGCGAGCAGTACTTC. Translation: CAISDIRSGSGEQYF.

This clonotype appeared a single time. This may stem from a read error, because a much larger clone lies one nucleotide away. This chain connects TRBV27 to TRBJ2-1; 7 nucleotides match TRBD2. The CDR3 runs 16 residues. CDR1 MNHEY and CDR2 SMNVEV come from the germline V gene (reference sequence). CDR3 nucleotide sequence: TGTGCCAGCAGTCCCTTGTCCGGGAGGTTCTACAATGAGCAGCTCTTC. It codes for CASSPLSGRFYNEQLF.

As to this clonotype: The junction departs from germline at one end; a sequencing error may be responsible. The gene calls are TRBV10-1 and TRBJ2-2, with 10 bases aligning to TRBD2. The CDR3 is made up of 15 amino acids. Germline V lookup: CDR1 WNHNN, CDR2 SYGVQD (reference sequence). CDR3 nucleotide sequence: TGCGCCAGCACTGCTAGCGGGAGCGGCACCCGGGAGCTGTTTTTT. It specifies CASTASGSGTRELFF.

In the case of this clonotype: Being one base from a much bigger clone, this may be a read error. The chain has TRBV5-5 and TRBJ2-1, with D perhaps matching TRBD1 (6 bases). Germline loops: CDR1 SGHKS, CDR2 YYEKEE (reference sequence). Between the trimmed V and J ends, which lost 1 base and 5 bases, there was a span of 13 bases. CDR3 size: 15 residues. The CDR3 DNA reads TGTGCCAGCAGCTTGATTGGGGGCGGCCACAATGAGCAGTTCTTC. It translates to CASSLIGGGHNEQFF.

Remarks on this clonotype: The junction departs from the called germline gene at one end, perhaps through a read error. The V call is TRBV4-2, the J call TRBJ2-1, with D perhaps TRBD2 (6 bases). The CDR3 extends over 18 amino acids. Germline V gene lookup returns CDR1 LGHNA and CDR2 YNFKEQ. The CDR3 sequence: CASSKENLAVLSYNEQFF. CDR3 nucleotides: TGTGCCAGCAGCAAAGAGAACTTAGCGGTACTCTCCTACAATGAGCAGTTCTTC.

J is TRBJ2-1 and V is TRBV6-1; TRBD2 is a possible D gene (7 bases). The CDR3 consists of 12 residues. Germline lookup yields CDR1 MNHNS and CDR2 SASEGT. Trimming removed 2 bases at V and 15 bases at J, with 14 bases between. The CDR3 protein is CASSERREGGFF. The CDR3 DNA reads as TGTGCCAGCAGTGAAAGGAGGGAGGGGGGGTTCTTC.

This clonotype was seen at least ten times. The chain carries TRBV6-4 and TRBJ2-3; 8 bases fit TRBD2. Germline V gene sequence: CDR1 MRHNA, CDR2 SNTAGT. The CDR3 has 15 residues. After removal of 0 bases from V and 4 bases from J, the junction contained 3 bases not matched to a gene. The CDR3 nucleotides are TGTGCCAGCAGTGACTCGACGGGAGGGCCAGATACGCAGTATTTT. This translates into CASSDSTGGPDTQYF.

The chain couples TRBV20-1 to TRBJ2-3, with 8 bases matching TRBD2. Germline lookup yields CDR1 DFQATT and CDR2 SNEGSKA (reference sequence). This CDR3 is 14 amino acids long. V lost 5 bases to trimming and J lost 4 bases; unmatched junction nucleotides: 8. The CDR3 loop is CSAPSGSGSDTQYF. For the CDR3, the DNA is TGCAGTGCTCCCAGCGGGAGTGGGTCAGATACGCAGTATTTT.

This clonotype was seen ten or more times. The chain links TRBV9 to TRBJ2-1; D call uncertain. Trimming shortened V by 0 bases and J by 2 bases, and 9 bases separated the two germline ends. The length of the CDR3 is 15 residues. Germline-derived CDR1 and CDR2 are SGDLS and YYNGEE. For the CDR3, the DNA is TGTGCCAGCAGCGTAGGCGGATTCGCCTACAATGAGCAGTTCTTC. Protein: CASSVGGFAYNEQFF.

This chain connects TRBV6-1 to TRBJ2-3; 7 bases line up with TRBD1. The V gene's germline CDR1 is MNHNS and CDR2 SASEGT. The J segment lost 5 bases and the V segment lost 6 bases, leaving 8 bases of the junction unmatched. The CDR3 runs to 14 residues. CDR3 sequence (DNA): TGTGCCAGCAGCAGATCCGACAGGGAAGATACGCAGTATTTT. Its translation: CASSRSDREDTQYF.

CDR3 sequence reads: CASIPLGRGTGELFF. For the CDR3, the DNA is TGTGCCAGCATCCCGTTGGGGCGGGGCACCGGGGAGCTGTTTTTT. The chain recombines TRBV12-3 or TRBV12-4 with TRBJ2-2; a possible D gene is TRBD2 (6 bases). The CDR3 consists of 15 residues. V was clipped by 7 bases and J by 4 bases, with 16 bases between them.

The rearrangement joins TRBV10-3 to TRBJ1-2, with 9 bases aligning to TRBD1. Trimming cost V 4 bases and J 8 bases; bases outside gene matches: 8. In germline, CDR1 is ENHRY, CDR2 SYGVKD. The CDR3 runs to 14 residues. The CDR3 nucleotides are TGTGCCATCAGTGGCCTACAGGGGGCGAAGGGCTACACCTTC. Amino acid sequence: CAISGLQGAKGYTF.

Concerning this clonotype itself: The junction departs from germline at one end; a sequencing error may be responsible. This chain links TRBV12-3 or TRBV12-4 with TRBJ1-6; a possible D gene is TRBD1 (5 bases). CDR3 length equals 15 residues. This CDR3 is CASRAGTSSNSPFHF. The CDR3 coding sequence is TGTGCCAGCAGGGCAGGGACGTCGAGTAATTCACCCTTCCACTTT.

The sample holds many counts of this clonotype. V and J are TRBV5-6 and TRBJ2-3; D unresolved. The CDR3 extends over 13 amino acids. V was pared by 10 bases and J by 2 bases, with 14 bases between. The germline CDR1 and CDR2 sequences are SGHDT and YYEEEE. The CDR3 loop reads CAGYQRNTDTQYF. The CDR3, as DNA: TGTGCCGGTTACCAGCGCAACACAGATACGCAGTATTTT.

V usage is TRBV3-1 and J usage is TRBJ2-2; 7 bases are shared with TRBD2. Germline loops: CDR1 LGHDT, CDR2 YNNKEL (reference sequence). There are 14 residues in the CDR3. V gave up 1 base and J gave up 5 bases; unmatched junction bases: 1. CDR3 in DNA: TGTGCCAGCAGCCAAGCACTAGCGACCGGGGAGCTGTTTTTT. Translated: CASSQALATGELFF.

V and J are TRBV7-2 and TRBJ2-3, with D perhaps TRBD1 (5 bases). The germline V gene has CDR1 SGHTA and CDR2 FQGNSA. The CDR3 covers 14 residues. V was trimmed by 5 bases and J by 0 bases, leaving 9 bases between them. The CDR3 here is CASSRTPSTDTQYF. The CDR3, as DNA: TGTGCCAGCAGCCGGACACCAAGCACAGATACGCAGTATTTT.

This clonotype was counted a few times. This chain uses TRBV20-1 with TRBJ2-5; perhaps TRBD1 as D (6 bases). This CDR3 is 11 amino acids long. From germline, CDR1 is DFQATT and CDR2 SNEGSKA (reference sequence). CDR3 residues: CSLRGEETQYF. CDR3 in DNA: TGCAGCCTCAGGGGAGAAGAGACCCAGTACTTC.

The CDR3 region is CSAAPIGGFETQYF. The CDR3 DNA reads TGCAGTGCCGCGCCTATCGGGGGGTTCGAGACCCAGTACTTC. The V and J genes are TRBV20-1 and TRBJ2-5, with 7 bases lining up with TRBD2. Germline V gene data show CDR1 as DFQATT and CDR2 as SNEGSKA (reference sequence). V shed 6 bases, J shed 5 bases, and the junction held 12 bases outside the gene matches. There are 14 residues in the CDR3.

This clonotype was found many times. The chain combines TRBV20-1 with TRBJ2-7; D is perhaps TRBD1 (5 bases). The CDR3 length is 11 residues. With 3 bases removed from V and 3 bases from J, the gap between germline ends came to 6 bases. In germline, CDR1 is DFQATT, CDR2 SNEGSKA (reference sequence). As DNA, the CDR3 is TGCAGTGCTAGCGACAGCTACGAGCAGTACTTC. Encoded protein: CSASDSYEQYF.

The chain carries TRBV29-1 and TRBJ1-2, with D unclear. V was clipped by 2 bases and J by 4 bases, with 14 bases between them. The CDR3 totals 14 residues. CDR1 is SQVTM and CDR2 is ANQGSEA in the germline V gene. Here the CDR3 DNA reads TGCAGCGTTGAATATGGTGCAGGCGGCTATGGCTACACCTTC. Translated, it gives CSVEYGAGGYGYTF.

This clonotype was seen at least ten times. This sequence joins TRBV2 and TRBJ1-2; D ambiguous. Germline CDR1 is SNHLY and CDR2 is FYNNEI. The CDR3 extends over 16 amino acids. V lost 0 bases and J lost 2, with 13 bases in between. CDR3 region: CASSEARSPGNYGYTF. In nucleotides, the CDR3 is TGTGCCAGCAGTGAAGCCCGGTCACCAGGCAACTATGGCTACACCTTC.

This chain uses TRBV29-1 with TRBJ2-7, with D perhaps TRBD1 (6 bases). CDR3 size: 14 residues. Trimming pared 3 bases from V and 3 bases from J, leaving 15 bases between. Germline lookup yields CDR1 SQVTM and CDR2 ANQGSEA. The CDR3 sequence is CSVDADTGNYEQYF. In DNA, the CDR3 is TGCAGCGTTGATGCGGATACAGGGAACTACGAGCAGTACTTC.

The chain carries TRBV20-1 and TRBJ2-3; TRBD2 matches 10 bases. This CDR3 contains 16 residues. With V trimmed by 0 bases and J by 4 bases, 7 bases remained unmatched. Germline CDR1 DFQATT, CDR2 SNEGSKA (reference sequence). The CDR3 spells CSARDYASGSSDTQYF. The DNA of the CDR3 is TGCAGTGCTAGAGATTATGCTAGCGGGAGTTCAGATACGCAGTATTTT.